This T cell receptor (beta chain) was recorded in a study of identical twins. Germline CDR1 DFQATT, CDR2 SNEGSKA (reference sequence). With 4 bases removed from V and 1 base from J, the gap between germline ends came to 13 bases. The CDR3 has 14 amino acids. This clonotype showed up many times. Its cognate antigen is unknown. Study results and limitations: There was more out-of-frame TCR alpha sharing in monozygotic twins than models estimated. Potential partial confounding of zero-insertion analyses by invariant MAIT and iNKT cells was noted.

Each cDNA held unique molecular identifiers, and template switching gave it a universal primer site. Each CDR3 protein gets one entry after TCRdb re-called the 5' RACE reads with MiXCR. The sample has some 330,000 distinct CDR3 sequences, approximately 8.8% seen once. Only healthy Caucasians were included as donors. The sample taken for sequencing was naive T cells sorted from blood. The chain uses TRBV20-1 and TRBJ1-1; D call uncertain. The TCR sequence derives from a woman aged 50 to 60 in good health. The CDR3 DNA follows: TGCAGTGCTACGTTATCAGCGGCGAACACTGAAGCTTTCTTT. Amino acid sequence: CSATLSAANTEAFF.